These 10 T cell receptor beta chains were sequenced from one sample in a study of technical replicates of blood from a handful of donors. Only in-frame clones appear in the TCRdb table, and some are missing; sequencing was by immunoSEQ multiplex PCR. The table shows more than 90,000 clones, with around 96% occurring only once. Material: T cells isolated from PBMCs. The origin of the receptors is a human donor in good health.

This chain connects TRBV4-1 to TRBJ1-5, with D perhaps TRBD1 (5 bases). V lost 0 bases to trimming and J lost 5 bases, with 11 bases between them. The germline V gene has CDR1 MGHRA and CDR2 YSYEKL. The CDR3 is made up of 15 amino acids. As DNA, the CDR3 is TGCGCCAGCAGCCAAGATGGAACAGGTCATCAGCCCCAGCATTTT. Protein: CASSQDGTGHQPQHF.

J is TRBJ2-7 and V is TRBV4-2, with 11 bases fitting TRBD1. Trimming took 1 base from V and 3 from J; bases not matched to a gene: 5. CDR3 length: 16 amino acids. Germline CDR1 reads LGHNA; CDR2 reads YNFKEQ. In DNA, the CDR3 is TGTGCCAGCAGCCAAGCCGGGACAGGGGGGTTCTACGAGCAGTACTTC. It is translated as CASSQAGTGGFYEQYF.

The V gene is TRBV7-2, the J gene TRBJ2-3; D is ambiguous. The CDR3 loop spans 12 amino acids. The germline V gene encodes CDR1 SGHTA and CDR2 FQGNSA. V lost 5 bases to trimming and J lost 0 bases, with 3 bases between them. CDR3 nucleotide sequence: TGTGCCAGCAGCCCTAGCACAGATACGCAGTATTTT. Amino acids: CASSPSTDTQYF.

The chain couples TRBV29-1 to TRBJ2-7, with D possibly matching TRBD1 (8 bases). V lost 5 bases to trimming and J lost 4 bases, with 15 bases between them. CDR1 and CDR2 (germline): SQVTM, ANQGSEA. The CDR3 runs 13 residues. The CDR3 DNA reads TGCAGCGTTCATACAGGGGGGGGTTACGAGCAGTACTTC. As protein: CSVHTGGGYEQYF.

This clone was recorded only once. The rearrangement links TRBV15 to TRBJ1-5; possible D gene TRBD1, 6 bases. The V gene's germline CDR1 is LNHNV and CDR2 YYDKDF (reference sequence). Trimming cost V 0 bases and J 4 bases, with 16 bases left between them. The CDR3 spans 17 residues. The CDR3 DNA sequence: TGTGCCACCAGCAGAGATCCGGGACACCTTAGTAATCAGCCCCAGCATTTT. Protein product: CATSRDPGHLSNQPQHF. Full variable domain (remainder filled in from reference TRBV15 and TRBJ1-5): DAMVIQNPRYQVTQFGKPVTLSCSQTLNHNVMYWYQQKSSQAPKLLFHYYDKDFNNEADTPDNFQSRRPNTSFCFLDIRSPGLGDTAMYLCATSRDPGHLSNQPQHFGDGTRLSIL.

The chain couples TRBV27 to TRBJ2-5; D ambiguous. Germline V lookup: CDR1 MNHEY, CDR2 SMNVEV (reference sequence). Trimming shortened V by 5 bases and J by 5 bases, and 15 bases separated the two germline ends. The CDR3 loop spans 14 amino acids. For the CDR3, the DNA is TGTGCCAGCAGTCTACGTTACCCCAGGGAGACCCAGTACTTC. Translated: CASSLRYPRETQYF.

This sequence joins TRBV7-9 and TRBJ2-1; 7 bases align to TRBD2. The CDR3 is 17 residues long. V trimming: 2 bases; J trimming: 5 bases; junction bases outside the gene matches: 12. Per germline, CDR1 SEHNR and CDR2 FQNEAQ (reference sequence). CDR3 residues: CASSLSGGPYKNNEQFF. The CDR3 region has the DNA TGTGCCAGCAGCTTATCGGGGGGACCTTACAAAAACAATGAGCAGTTCTTC.

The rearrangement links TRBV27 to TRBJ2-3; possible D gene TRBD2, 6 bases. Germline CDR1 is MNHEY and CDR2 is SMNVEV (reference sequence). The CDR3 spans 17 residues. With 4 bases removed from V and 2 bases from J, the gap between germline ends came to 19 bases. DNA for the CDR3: TGTGCCAGCAGTTCGCTAGCTAGCGTAGTATTCACAGATACGCAGTATTTT. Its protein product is CASSSLASVVFTDTQYF.

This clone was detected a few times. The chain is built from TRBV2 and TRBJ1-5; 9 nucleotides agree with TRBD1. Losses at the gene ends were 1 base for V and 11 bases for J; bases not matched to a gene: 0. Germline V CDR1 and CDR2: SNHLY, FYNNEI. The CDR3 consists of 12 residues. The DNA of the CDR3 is TGTGCCAGCAGTGAAGGACAGGGGGCCCAGCATTTT. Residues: CASSEGQGAQHF.

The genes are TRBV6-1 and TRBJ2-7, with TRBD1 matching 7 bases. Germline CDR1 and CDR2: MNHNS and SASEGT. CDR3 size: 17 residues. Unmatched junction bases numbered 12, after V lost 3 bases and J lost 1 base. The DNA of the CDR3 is TGTGCCAGCAGTGACGACAGGGCAGGACCAACATCCTACGAGCAGTACTTC. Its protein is CASSDDRAGPTSYEQYF.